The clone carrying this TCR beta chain showed up just once. In terms of age and location, participants ranged from about 18 to 89 years and lived in under 30 US areas. All recovered Cohort 3 donors got two negative PCRs, got clearance, or saw symptom resolution. Some clones are missing from TCRdb's copy, which holds only in-frame ones; the method was immunoSEQ multiplex PCR. The table shows some 170,000 clones, with around 83% occurring only once. This record belongs to a study of blood T cell repertoires in COVID-19. Study details: PBMCs, B-cell-depleted T cells, or T cells provided the cDNA or gDNA that made up the material.

The germline V gene encodes CDR1 SGDLS and CDR2 YYNGEE. The CDR3 extends over 16 amino acids. V lost 2 bases and J lost 3, with 16 bases in between. The receptor was derived from a man between 40 and 49 years old who had recovered from COVID-19. The V call is TRBV9, the J call TRBJ2-3, with TRBD1 as a possible D gene (7 bases). The material sequenced was PBMCs or T cells enriched from blood (not recorded which). The DNA of the CDR3 is TGTGCCAGCAGCGTGCATTCGGCAGGGGGGACAGATACGCAGTATTTT. Translated: CASSVHSAGGTDTQYF.